These T cell receptor beta chains were read from a single sample in a study of cytomegalovirus exposure and HLA in healthy donors. Data came from immunoSEQ multiplex PCR; TCRdb stores just in-frame clones and leaves some out. The profile shows more than 85,000 clones, 83% of them singletons. The material sequenced was PBMCs. All receptors derive from a man aged 18 to 30 in good health and CMV-seronegative. Each CDR3 is given with its conserved first and last residue. A D gene is named only where the DNA matches it firmly. Clone size is not always given. Where it is, it says once, few, many or a class for expanded clones.

v_call	j_call	d_call	clone_size	cdr3_nt	cdr3_aa
TRBV18	TRBJ2-5	-	-	TGTGCCAGCTCACCGGCAGGGGTAGCAGAGACCCAGTACTTC	CASSPAGVAETQYF
TRBV6-5	TRBJ2-2	-	few	TGTGCCAGCCGGAACACCGGGGAGCTGTTTTTT	CASRNTGELFF
TRBV9	TRBJ2-1	-	-	TGTGCCAGCAGCGCCCCGGCGGGTATATACAATGAGCAGTTCTTC	CASSAPAGIYNEQFF
TRBV4-2	TRBJ1-2	-	-	TGTGCCAGCAGCTCAACTCAGGGGCCAGACTATGGCTACACCTTC	CASSSTQGPDYGYTF
TRBV29-1	TRBJ1-3	-	-	TGCAGCGTTGGGGGGCCTGGTGGAAACACCATATATTTT	CSVGGPGGNTIYF
TRBV7-2	TRBJ2-1	-	-	TGTGCCAGCACCCAACTGAGGGATGAGCAGTTCTTC	CASTQLRDEQFF
TRBV4-2	TRBJ2-5	TRBD2	-	TGTGCCAGCAGCCGGCCATCCAGGCTAGCGGGCGAGACCCAGTACTTC	CASSRPSRLAGETQYF
TRBV19	TRBJ1-1	TRBD1	-	TGTGCCAGTAGTCCCGCAGGGGGTGACGACACTGAAGCTTTCTTT	CASSPAGGDDTEAFF
TRBV5-1	TRBJ1-4	-	-	TGCGCCAGCAGCCTTGGCCGGGGTGATGAAAAACTGTTTTTT	CASSLGRGDEKLFF
TRBV6-4	TRBJ2-3	-	-	TGTGCCAGCAGTGACTCTAGTAGCGGTGTGGATACGCAGTATTTT	CASSDSSSGVDTQYF
TRBV27	TRBJ2-5	TRBD2	once	TGTGCCAGCAGTCCCCGGACTAGCGGGAGGGCGGAGACCCAGTACTTC	CASSPRTSGRAETQYF
TRBV27	TRBJ2-3	-	-	TGTGCCAGCAGCCGGGTGGGGGCTTACACAGATACGCAGTATTTT	CASSRVGAYTDTQYF
TRBV28	TRBJ1-5	TRBD1	-	TGTGCCAGCAGTTTACCAGGGGGCAGCAATCAGCCCCAGCATTTT	CASSLPGGSNQPQHF
TRBV7-2	TRBJ1-1	-	-	TGTGCCAGCAGCCCACGACAGGTAATTGAAGCTTTCTTT	CASSPRQVIEAFF
TRBV18	TRBJ2-2	-	-	TGTGCCAGCCTACGGGGGAGAGTGGACACCGGGGAGCTGTTTTTT	CASLRGRVDTGELFF
TRBV9	TRBJ1-4	TRBD1	-	TGTGCCAGCAGCGTAGCGGGACAGTATAATGAAAAACTGTTTTTT	CASSVAGQYNEKLFF
TRBV21-1	TRBJ2-7	-	-	TGTGCCAGCTCAAACCCCGACAGATCCTACGAGCAGTACTTC	CASSNPDRSYEQYF
TRBV7-2	TRBJ2-7	TRBD1	-	TGTGCCAGCAGTCTAAGACAGGGTTCGAACGAGCAGTACTTC	CASSLRQGSNEQYF
TRBV6-5	TRBJ1-6	TRBD1	-	TGTGCCAGCAGTCGACCGGGACAGGGGTTACCCCTCCACTTT	CASSRPGQGLPLHF
TRBV18	TRBJ1-3	TRBD1	-	TGTGCCAGCTCACCTTTCTCGACAGGGTCGAACACCATATATTTT	CASSPFSTGSNTIYF
TRBV6-1	TRBJ2-3	-	-	TGTGCCAGCAGTGAAGAGCGGGTGAGCACAGATACGCAGTATTTT	CASSEERVSTDTQYF
TRBV29-1	TRBJ1-5	TRBD1	-	TGCAGCGTTCGACAGGGGGCGCCGGATCAGCCCCAGCATTTT	CSVRQGAPDQPQHF
TRBV6-5	TRBJ2-7	-	-	TGTGCCAGCAGTTACTCGAAGGCAGGGATCTACGAGCAGTACTTC	CASSYSKAGIYEQYF
TRBV7-8	TRBJ2-1	TRBD2	-	TGTGCCAGCAGCCGTACTAGCGGGGGTACCAATGAGCAGTTCTTC	CASSRTSGGTNEQFF
TRBV28	TRBJ1-1	-	-	TGTGCCAGCAGTAGCCCGGGACGGACTATGAACACTGAAGCTTTCTTT	CASSSPGRTMNTEAFF
TRBV28	TRBJ1-5	-	-	TGTGCCAGCCTTGGGGGGGGGCGCCAGCCCCAGCATTTT	CASLGGGRQPQHF
TRBV9	TRBJ2-5	-	-	TGTGCCAGCAGCGTAGATGCTAGGTCGACCCAGTACTTC	CASSVDARSTQYF
TRBV4-2	TRBJ1-2	TRBD1	once	TGTGCCAGCAGCCCCCCCGACAGGGGGCTAGACTATGGCTACACCTTC	CASSPPDRGLDYGYTF
TRBV9	TRBJ2-1	-	-	TGTGCCAGCAGCGGCGGACAAAACAATGAGCAGTTCTTC	CASSGGQNNEQFF
TRBV7-9	TRBJ2-2	TRBD2	medium-sized	TGTGCCAGTAGGACTAGCGGTTTGGTCGGGGAGCTGTTTTTT	CASRTSGLVGELFF
TRBV7-9	TRBJ2-4	TRBD2	-	TGTTCCAGCAGCTTAGGACTAGCGGGTGGGGGAGCCAAAAACATTCAGTACTTC	CSSSLGLAGGGAKNIQYF
TRBV6-5	TRBJ2-1	-	-	TGTGCCAGCATCCAGGGGAGTGAGCAGTTCTTC	CASIQGSEQFF
TRBV25-1	TRBJ2-1	-	-	TGTGCCAGCAGTGAGCCCGGGACTGTCTACAATGAGCAGTTCTTC	CASSEPGTVYNEQFF
TRBV19	TRBJ2-7	TRBD1	-	TGTGCCAGTACCCCGGACAGGGTTAGGGACGAGCAGTACTTC	CASTPDRVRDEQYF
TRBV6-5	TRBJ1-2	TRBD1	few	TGTGCCAGCAGTTACTTTTGGGACAGGCAGTCTTATGGCTACACCTTC	CASSYFWDRQSYGYTF
TRBV7-2	TRBJ1-5	TRBD1	-	TGTGCCAGCAGCTTAGCGACAGGGGGCAATCAGCCCCAGCATTTT	CASSLATGGNQPQHF
TRBV7-2	TRBJ1-5	TRBD1	-	TGTGCCAGCAGCCTGGGACAGGATAGCAATCAGCCCCAGCATTTT	CASSLGQDSNQPQHF
TRBV5-4	TRBJ1-1	-	-	TGTGCCAGCACCAGGCCGGGGGCTGAAGCTTTCTTT	CASTRPGAEAFF
TRBV10-2	TRBJ2-7	TRBD2	-	TGCGCCAGCAGTGATGGCCCTTGGGCGGGAGTACGTGCCGAGCAGTACTTC	CASSDGPWAGVRAEQYF
TRBV6-1	TRBJ1-2	TRBD1	-	TGTGCCAGCACGGACAGGGACCTCTATGGCTACACCTTC	CASTDRDLYGYTF
TRBV7-9	TRBJ2-1	TRBD2	-	TGTGCCAGCAGCTTAGGTCGGCTAGCGGGAGGGTTTGGAAACAATGAGCAGTTCTTC	CASSLGRLAGGFGNNEQFF
TRBV4-3	TRBJ2-6	-	-	TGCGCCAGCAGCCAAGGAGGATTCTCTGGGGCCAACGTCCTGACTTTC	CASSQGGFSGANVLTF
TRBV7-3	TRBJ1-1	-	-	TGTGCCAGCAGCTTAGGGGGGGCGGGCACTGAAGCTTTCTTT	CASSLGGAGTEAFF
TRBV6-5	TRBJ1-1	-	few	TGTGCCAGCAGTCAGGGTCGGGCGAACACTGAAGCTTTCTTT	CASSQGRANTEAFF